A single sample is the source of the 23 T cell receptor beta chains below, sequenced in a study of blood T cell repertoires in COVID-19. Sequencing was performed with immunoSEQ multiplex PCR; in TCRdb, only in-frame clones are kept and a portion is missing. This sample carries approximately 220,000 clones, around 90% of them seen once, and the ten largest clones take 1.2%. The material sequenced was PBMCs or T cells enriched from blood (not recorded which). These receptors were obtained from a man aged 25-45 years who had recovered from COVID-19.

The rearrangement links TRBV28 to TRBJ1-2; D perhaps matches TRBD1 (6 bases). This CDR3 is 15 amino acids long. Germline CDR1 and CDR2: MDHEN and SYDVKM. V lost 5 bases and J lost 4, with 17 bases in between. CDR3 sequence: CASSGLGGGSYGYTF. Written as DNA, the CDR3 is TGTGCCAGCAGTGGGCTTGGGGGGGGCTCCTATGGCTACACCTTC.

The rearrangement uses TRBV7-9 and TRBJ1-1; no firm D call. CDR1 is SEHNR and CDR2 is FQNEAQ in the germline V gene (reference sequence). V lost 4 bases and J lost 1, with 7 bases in between. This CDR3 comprises 13 residues. The CDR3 sequence: CASSSTENTEAFF. The CDR3 DNA is TGTGCCAGCAGCTCAACAGAGAACACTGAAGCTTTCTTT. The variable domain in full, with the rest retrieved from reference TRBV7-9 and TRBJ1-1, is DTGVSQNPRHKITKRGQNVTFRCDPISEHNRLYWYRQTLGQGPEFLTYFQNEAQLEKSRLLSDRFSAERPKGSFSTLEIQRTEQGDSAMYLCASSSTENTEAFFGQGTRLTVV.

The rearrangement links TRBV9 to TRBJ1-6; D perhaps matches TRBD1 (6 bases). The CDR3 sequence is 18 residues long. Germline CDR1 SGDLS, CDR2 YYNGEE. Trimming pared 4 bases from V and 8 bases from J, leaving 25 bases between. In DNA form, the CDR3 reads TGTGCCAGCAGCCCTGTTGACGACCGCGGACAGCTTTATTCACCCCTCCACTTT. Translated, it gives CASSPVDDRGQLYSPLHF.

The rearrangement links TRBV27 to TRBJ1-6; TRBD1 matches 10 bases. With V trimmed by 0 bases and J by 10 bases, 3 bases remained unmatched. The length of the CDR3 is 15 residues. Germline CDR1 MNHEY, CDR2 SMNVEV (reference sequence). In DNA form, the CDR3 reads TGTGCCAGCAGTTTATCCGACAGGGGGCAATCACCCCTCCACTTT. Translating gives CASSLSDRGQSPLHF.

This chain uses TRBV30 with TRBJ1-4, with unresolved D. The CDR3 runs to 14 residues. Trimming pared 3 bases from V and 1 base from J, leaving 9 bases between. Germline V lookup: CDR1 GTSNPN, CDR2 SVGIG (reference sequence). CDR3 loop: CAWREFGTNEKLFF. The CDR3 bases are TGTGCCTGGAGGGAGTTTGGAACTAATGAAAAACTGTTTTTT.

The chain recombines TRBV7-2 with TRBJ2-2, with D perhaps TRBD1 (5 bases). This CDR3 is built from 19 residues. V lost 2 bases and J 1 base, leaving 20 bases between the germline ends. The germline V gene has CDR1 SGHTA and CDR2 FQGNSA. CDR3 loop: CASSLWGGAAKKNTGELFF. The CDR3 region has the DNA TGTGCCAGCAGCTTATGGGGTGGGGCAGCTAAAAAGAACACCGGGGAGCTGTTTTTT.

This chain's CDR3 is CASSRGQFSGNTIYF. For the CDR3, the DNA is TGTGCCAGCAGTAGGGGACAGTTCTCTGGAAACACCATATATTTT. The chain has TRBV6-2 or TRBV6-3 and TRBJ1-3, with 7 positions matching TRBD1. Germline assignment: CDR1 MNHEY and CDR2 SVGEGT. The trim removed 5 bases at V and 0 bases at J, leaving 4 bases unmatched. The CDR3 spans 15 residues.

This chain links TRBV5-4 with TRBJ1-2; no reliable D call. Germline V gene data show CDR1 as SGHNT and CDR2 as YYREEE (reference sequence). The CDR3 runs 14 residues. V lost 1 base to trimming and J lost 8 bases, with 15 bases between them. The CDR3 loop is CASSLFRGYLGYTF. DNA for the CDR3: TGTGCCAGCAGCTTGTTCCGGGGATATCTAGGCTACACCTTC.

The genes are TRBV19 and TRBJ1-1; D gene uncertain. Looked up from germline, CDR1 is LNHDA and CDR2 is SQIVND (reference sequence). Trimming left V 9 bases short and J 4 bases short, with 15 bases between. The CDR3 covers 13 residues. The CDR3 sequence is CASRERERTEAFF. The CDR3 DNA sequence: TGTGCCAGCCGGGAGCGGGAACGCACTGAAGCTTTCTTT.

J is TRBJ1-1 and V is TRBV19, with TRBD1 as a possible D gene (5 bases). Trimming took off 3 bases at V and 5 bases at J, with 13 bases between the two ends. This CDR3 contains 14 residues. In germline, CDR1 is LNHDA, CDR2 SQIVND (reference sequence). CDR3 coding DNA: TGTGCCAGTAGTATTGCAGGCGGGGGGACTGAAGCTTTCTTT. It yields the protein CASSIAGGGTEAFF.

The chain links TRBV27 to TRBJ2-3; 9 positions match TRBD2. V was pared by 3 bases and J by 5 bases, with 3 bases of the junction left unmatched. This CDR3 has 14 residues. Germline assignment: CDR1 MNHEY and CDR2 SMNVEV (reference sequence). The CDR3 nucleotides are TGTGCCAGCAGTTTCGGACTAGCGAGAGATACGCAGTATTTT. Translation gives CASSFGLARDTQYF.

The rearrangement joins TRBV6-2 or TRBV6-3 to TRBJ2-5; D ambiguous. The ends were cut back, 4 bases at V and 2 bases at J, with 11 bases in the middle. The germline V gene has CDR1 MNHEY and CDR2 SVGEGT. The CDR3 spans 14 residues. The chain's CDR3 is CASSSQFGQETQYF. DNA of the CDR3: TGTGCCAGCAGTTCCCAATTCGGTCAAGAGACCCAGTACTTC.

The chain couples TRBV5-1 to TRBJ1-3, with a tentative D call TRBD1 (6 bases). CDR3 length: 14 residues. V lost 4 bases to trimming and J lost 1 base, with 9 bases between them. CDR1 SGHRS and CDR2 YFSETQ come from the germline V gene. The CDR3 bases are TGCGCCAGCAGCCTGACAGGTTCTGGAAACACCATATATTTT. It yields the protein CASSLTGSGNTIYF.

V is TRBV29-1 and J is TRBJ2-3; 9 nucleotides agree with TRBD2. The CDR3 extends over 14 amino acids. Unmatched junction bases numbered 5, after V lost 4 bases and J lost 3 bases. Per the germline V gene, CDR1 is SQVTM and CDR2 is ANQGSEA. In DNA form, the CDR3 reads TGCAGCGTTGCTGCTAGCGGGGTTACAGATACGCAGTATTTT. Translation: CSVAASGVTDTQYF.

The CDR3 DNA is TGCGCCAGCAGCCCGCAAGCCTCCGGGACAGGGGGCGTCGGTCAGCCCCAGCATTTT. Translated: CASSPQASGTGGVGQPQHF. The V call is TRBV4-1, the J call TRBJ1-5; 12 bases agree with TRBD1. The CDR3 sequence is 19 residues long. Trimming at V came to 4 bases and at J to 6 bases, leaving 16 bases not matched to a gene. The germline V gene encodes CDR1 MGHRA and CDR2 YSYEKL.

The V gene is TRBV9, the J gene TRBJ2-1; 9 nucleotides agree with TRBD2. CDR1 and CDR2 from the germline V gene are SGDLS and YYNGEE. V shed 4 bases, J shed 3 bases, and the junction held 5 bases outside the gene matches. The CDR3 runs to 15 residues. CDR3 DNA sequence: TGTGCCAGCAGCCCAACTAGCGGGTACTACAATGAGCAGTTCTTC. Its translation: CASSPTSGYYNEQFF.

The chain uses TRBV19 and TRBJ2-3, with 9 bases fitting TRBD1. The CDR3 length is 15 residues. Germline loops: CDR1 LNHDA, CDR2 SQIVND (reference sequence). Trimming removed 1 base from V and 4 bases from J; junction bases left unmatched: 3. CDR3 sequence: CASSIVGTGPDTQYF. As DNA, the CDR3 is TGTGCCAGTAGTATAGTGGGGACAGGGCCAGATACGCAGTATTTT.

The chain links TRBV12-3 or TRBV12-4 to TRBJ1-4; 8 bases match TRBD1. CDR3 length: 13 amino acids. The V and J ends lost 8 bases and 8 bases, in that order; junction bases with no gene match: 7. The CDR3 coding sequence is TGTGCCAGCTTACAGGGGGGTGGCGAAAAACTGTTTTTT. Its protein is CASLQGGGEKLFF.

The gene calls are TRBV7-2 and TRBJ1-4; no firm D call. The CDR3 loop spans 15 amino acids. Germline V gene data show CDR1 as SGHTA and CDR2 as FQGNSA. Trimming pared 5 bases from V and 2 bases from J, leaving 12 bases between. CDR3 bases: TGTGCCAGCAGCCCCCGGGGTGGGACTAATGAAAAACTGTTTTTT. Translation gives CASSPRGGTNEKLFF.

The V call is TRBV7-6, the J call TRBJ1-1; D possibly corresponds to TRBD1 (6 bases). The CDR3 has 19 amino acids. CDR1 and CDR2 (germline): SGHVS, FNYEAQ. The V and J ends lost 0 bases and 2 bases respectively, with 22 bases between them. CDR3 sequence: CASSLAGTNSPGLNTEAFF. The CDR3 nucleotides are TGTGCCAGCAGCTTAGCCGGGACAAACTCCCCGGGCCTTAACACTGAAGCTTTCTTT.

V usage is TRBV27 and J usage is TRBJ1-2; D perhaps matches TRBD1 (5 bases). V was clipped by 3 bases and J by 4 bases, with 21 bases between them. Germline values: CDR1 MNHEY, CDR2 SMNVEV (reference sequence). CDR3 length: 17 residues. The CDR3 protein is CASSFNGGRRAVYGYTF. The CDR3, as DNA: TGTGCCAGCAGTTTCAACGGGGGGAGGCGTGCAGTCTATGGCTACACCTTC.

The J gene is TRBJ1-2, the V gene TRBV11-2, with D unresolved. Trimming removed 1 base at V and 8 bases at J, with 11 bases between. The CDR3 is 13 amino acids. Germline CDR1 SGHAT, CDR2 FQNNGV. The CDR3 loop is CASSLGPSRGYTF. CDR3 in DNA: TGTGCCAGCAGCTTAGGACCTTCTAGAGGCTACACCTTC.

The genes are TRBV4-3 and TRBJ2-5; possible D gene TRBD1, 6 bases. This CDR3 is 16 amino acids long. The V and J ends lost 3 bases and 1 base respectively, with 15 bases between them. Germline-derived CDR1 and CDR2 are LGHNA and YSLEER. CDR3: CASSQDQGSGQETQYF. The CDR3 DNA reads TGCGCCAGCAGCCAGGACCAGGGGAGCGGCCAAGAGACCCAGTACTTC.